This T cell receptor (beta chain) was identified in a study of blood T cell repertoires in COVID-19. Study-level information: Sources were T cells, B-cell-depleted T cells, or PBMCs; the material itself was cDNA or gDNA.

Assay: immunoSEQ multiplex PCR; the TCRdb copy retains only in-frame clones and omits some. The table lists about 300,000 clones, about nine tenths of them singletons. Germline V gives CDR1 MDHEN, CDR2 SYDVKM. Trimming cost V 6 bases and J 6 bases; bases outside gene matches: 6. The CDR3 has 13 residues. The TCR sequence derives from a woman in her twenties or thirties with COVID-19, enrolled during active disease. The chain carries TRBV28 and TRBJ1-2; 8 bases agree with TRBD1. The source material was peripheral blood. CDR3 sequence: CASRDRAPDGYTF. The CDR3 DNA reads TGTGCCAGCAGGGACAGGGCCCCAGATGGCTACACCTTC.